These 15 T cell receptor beta chains were all obtained from the same sample, sequenced in a study of blood T cell repertoires in COVID-19. Clones were sequenced by immunoSEQ multiplex PCR, and TCRdb holds only the in-frame ones, with some missing. The repertoire holds about 340,000 clones, with 90% to 95% as singletons. The source material was peripheral blood. The source is a woman between 18 and 30 years old who had recovered from COVID-19.

This chain links TRBV6-4 with TRBJ1-2, with D tentatively TRBD1 (5 bases). Trimming removed 4 bases from V and 8 bases from J, with 11 bases in between. The CDR3 extends over 12 amino acids. Looked up from germline, CDR1 is MRHNA and CDR2 is SNTAGT. CDR3: CASSAAGVGYTF. The DNA for the CDR3 is TGTGCCAGCAGTGCCGCGGGGGTCGGCTACACCTTC.

The chain links TRBV9 to TRBJ1-3; D perhaps matches TRBD1 (5 bases). V lost 0 bases, J lost 4 bases, and 11 bases lay in between. Germline V CDR1 and CDR2: SGDLS, YYNGEE. The CDR3 length is 15 residues. CDR3 in DNA: TGTGCCAGCAGCGTAGGGCAGGGCTCAGGAAACACCATATATTTT. It is translated as CASSVGQGSGNTIYF.

This rearrangement joins TRBV28 to TRBJ1-1, with TRBD1 identical over 8 bases. The ends lost 6 bases at V and 5 bases at J; junction bases unmatched: 14. CDR1 is MDHEN, CDR2 SYDVKM, per germline. The CDR3 length is 16 residues. The CDR3 DNA sequence: TGTGCCAGCAGCCGACGCCCAGGACAGGGAAATACTGAAGCTTTCTTT. Translated: CASSRRPGQGNTEAFF. Supplemented by reference TRBV28 and TRBJ1-1, the full variable domain reads DVKVTQSSRYLVKRTGEKVFLECVQDMDHENMFWYRQDPGLGLRLIYFSYDVKMKEKGDIPEGYSVSREKKERFSLILESASTNQTSMYLCASSRRPGQGNTEAFFGQGTRLTVV.

The chain recombines TRBV2 with TRBJ2-3, with D perhaps TRBD2 (6 bases). CDR1 and CDR2 from the germline V gene are SNHLY and FYNNEI. V dropped 6 bases and J dropped 0 bases, with 19 bases sitting between them. This CDR3 contains 17 residues. The CDR3: CASSPEKRAPSTDTQYF. The CDR3 nucleotides read TGTGCCAGCAGCCCCGAGAAGCGGGCGCCTAGCACAGATACGCAGTATTTT.

The chain combines TRBV15 with TRBJ2-1; 8 nucleotides agree with TRBD2. V gave up 1 base and J gave up 2 bases; unmatched junction bases: 1. The CDR3 runs 15 residues. Germline values: CDR1 LNHNV, CDR2 YYDKDF (reference sequence). The CDR3 DNA reads TGTGCCACCAGCAGAGGTAGCGGGACCTACAATGAGCAGTTCTTC. This codes for CATSRGSGTYNEQFF.

This chain links TRBV3-1 (or the pseudogene TRBV3-2) with TRBJ2-2; 8 bases align to TRBD2. Losses at the gene ends were 0 bases for V and 6 bases for J; bases not matched to a gene: 6. The CDR3 extends over 16 amino acids. Germline V lookup: CDR1 LGHDT, CDR2 YNNKEL (reference sequence). The chain's CDR3 is CASSQDRGTRPGELFF. In nucleotides, the CDR3 is TGTGCCAGCAGCCAAGATCGGGGGACTAGGCCCGGGGAGCTGTTTTTT.

This clone is a singleton in its sample. The genes are TRBV5-6 and TRBJ2-3; 9 nucleotides match TRBD2. This CDR3 spans 12 amino acids. With V trimmed by 6 bases and J by 10 bases, 6 bases remained unmatched. Germline assignment: CDR1 SGHDT and CDR2 YYEEEE. CDR3 sequence: CASNSGGRAQYF. The DNA of the CDR3 is TGTGCCAGCAATAGCGGGGGCAGGGCGCAGTATTTT.

This clone was found once. The V call is TRBV10-3, the J call TRBJ2-1, with 10 positions matching TRBD2. J lost 4 bases, V lost 0 bases, and 9 bases had no gene match. Per the germline V gene, CDR1 is ENHRY and CDR2 is SYGVKD. This CDR3 region has 18 residues. The CDR3 loop reads CAISESGGLAERYNEQFF. The DNA for the CDR3 is TGTGCCATCAGTGAGTCCGGTGGACTAGCGGAAAGATACAATGAGCAGTTCTTC.

This clone was seen more than once but under ten times. This rearrangement joins TRBV14 to TRBJ1-4; unclear D gene. V lost 4 bases to trimming and J lost 7 bases, with 7 bases between them. CDR1 and CDR2 (germline): SGHDN, FVKESK. CDR3 length: 12 amino acids. The CDR3 loop reads CASSPRGEKLFF. CDR3 coding DNA: TGTGCCAGCAGCCCGCGGGGTGAAAAACTGTTTTTT. Full variable domain (remainder filled in from reference TRBV14 and TRBJ1-4): EAGVTQFPSHSVIEKGQTVTLRCDPISGHDNLYWYRRVMGKEIKFLLHFVKESKQDESGMPNNRFLAERTGGTYSTLKVQPAELEDSGVYFCASSPRGEKLFFGSGTQLSVL.

This sequence joins TRBV5-6 and TRBJ1-1; TRBD1 agrees at 9 bases. The germline V gene has CDR1 SGHDT and CDR2 YYEEEE. The CDR3 runs 14 residues. After removal of 1 base from V and 4 bases from J, the junction contained 2 bases not matched to a gene. The CDR3 reads CASSLTGGPTEAFF. The CDR3 DNA reads TGTGCCAGCAGCTTGACAGGGGGCCCCACTGAAGCTTTCTTT.

The genes are TRBV19 and TRBJ1-3; no definite D call. This CDR3 is built from 14 residues. The germline V and J ends were trimmed by 6 bases and 0 bases, with 9 bases remaining between them. Germline CDR1 reads LNHDA; CDR2 reads SQIVND (reference sequence). CDR3 sequence reads: CASSPLISGNTIYF. DNA for the CDR3: TGTGCCAGTAGCCCTCTTATCTCTGGAAACACCATATATTTT.

The V call is TRBV7-7, the J call TRBJ1-1; D is possibly TRBD1 (6 bases). V was cut by 7 bases and J by 3 bases, with 15 bases left in between. This CDR3 has 14 residues. Germline CDR1 SSHAT, CDR2 FNYEAQ (reference sequence). This chain's CDR3 is CASTPWGQDTEAFF. DNA of the CDR3: TGTGCCAGCACCCCGTGGGGGCAGGACACTGAAGCTTTCTTT.

V is TRBV6-6 and J is TRBJ2-2; D unclear. Between the trimmed V and J ends, which lost 4 bases and 3 bases, there was a span of 9 bases. The CDR3 totals 14 residues. Germline CDR1 MNHNY, CDR2 SVGAGI (reference sequence). The CDR3 DNA reads as TGTGCCAGCAGTTCCTTTCGGGACACCGGGGAGCTGTTTTTT. This encodes CASSSFRDTGELFF.

The chain recombines TRBV6-2 or TRBV6-3 with TRBJ2-1; 7 positions match TRBD2. Trimming took 0 bases from V and 0 from J; bases not matched to a gene: 5. This CDR3 contains 17 residues. Per the germline V gene, CDR1 is MNHEY and CDR2 is SVGEGT. The CDR3 here is CASSYSSGGVSYNEQFF. Written as DNA, the CDR3 is TGTGCCAGCAGTTACTCTTCGGGGGGAGTCTCCTACAATGAGCAGTTCTTC.

This clone occurred once. V is TRBV25-1 and J is TRBJ1-5; D is unresolved. V gave up 3 bases and J gave up 7 bases, with 13 bases separating them. CDR3 size: 14 residues. Germline V CDR1 and CDR2: MGHDK, SYGVNS. The chain's CDR3 is CASSDRRERQPQHF. The CDR3 nucleotides are TGTGCCAGCAGTGATAGACGGGAACGCCAGCCCCAGCATTTT.